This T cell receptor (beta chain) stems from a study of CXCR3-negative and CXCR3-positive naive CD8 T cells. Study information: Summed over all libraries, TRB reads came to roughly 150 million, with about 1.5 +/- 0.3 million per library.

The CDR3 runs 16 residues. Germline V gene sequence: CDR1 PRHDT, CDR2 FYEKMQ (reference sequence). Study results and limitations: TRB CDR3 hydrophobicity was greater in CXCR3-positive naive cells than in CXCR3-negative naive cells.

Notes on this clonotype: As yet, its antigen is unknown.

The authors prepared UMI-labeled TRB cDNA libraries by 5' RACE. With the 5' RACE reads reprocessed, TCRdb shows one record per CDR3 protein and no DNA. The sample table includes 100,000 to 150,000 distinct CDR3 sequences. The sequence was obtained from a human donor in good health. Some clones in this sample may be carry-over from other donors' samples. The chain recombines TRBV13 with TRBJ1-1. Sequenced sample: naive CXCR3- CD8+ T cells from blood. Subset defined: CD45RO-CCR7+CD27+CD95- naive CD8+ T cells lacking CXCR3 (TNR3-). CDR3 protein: CASSLMGNVMNTEAFF. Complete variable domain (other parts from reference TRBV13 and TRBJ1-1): AAGVIQSPRHLIKEKRETATLKCYPIPRHDTVYWYQQGPGQDPQFLISFYEKMQSDKGSIPDRFSAQQFSDYHSELNMSSLELGDSALYFCASSLMGNVMNTEAFFGQGTRLTVV.